The rows below give T cell receptor beta chains drawn from one sample of a study of T-cell memory formation after mild COVID-19. TCRdb reprocessed the 5' RACE reads via MiXCR and lists one record per CDR3 protein. The sample contains some 150,000 distinct CDR3 sequences, around 27% of which appear only once. The specimen sequenced was PBMCs or a T cell subset sorted from them (not recorded which). These receptors originate from an adult woman who had mild COVID-19 (a few samples of this study predate the infection). Cell type and time point are not known. Each CDR3 is given with its conserved first and last residue. A D gene is named only where the DNA matches it firmly. Size values are once, few and many counts, or a class for expanded clones, and some rows have none.

v_call,clone_size,d_call,j_call,cdr3_aa,cdr3_nt
TRBV7-8,few,TRBD2,TRBJ2-7,CASRYSTSAHEQYF,TGTGCCAGCAGGTATTCGACTAGCGCCCACGAGCAGTACTTC
TRBV4-3,.,.,TRBJ1-3,CASSQEQGRSGNTIYF,TGCGCCAGCAGCCAAGAGCAGGGGCGATCTGGAAACACCATATATTTT
TRBV7-9,.,.,TRBJ1-1,CASSLLGDLNTEAFF,TGTGCCAGCAGCTTACTGGGGGACCTGAACACTGAAGCTTTCTTT
TRBV7-8,.,TRBD2,TRBJ2-1,CASTNIAGGPGEQFF,TGTGCCAGCACCAACATAGCGGGGGGGCCCGGTGAGCAGTTCTTC
TRBV6-5,.,.,TRBJ2-1,CASSYSSRTHTDEQFF,TGTGCCAGCAGTTACTCTTCCAGGACTCATACGGATGAGCAGTTCTTC
TRBV12-3/TRBV12-4,.,TRBD2,TRBJ2-3,CASSSGTSGPDTQYF,TGTGCCAGCAGTTCCGGGACTAGCGGGCCAGATACGCAGTATTTT
TRBV6-2/TRBV6-3,.,.,TRBJ2-1,CATSGTRRIEQFF,TGTGCCACCTCCGGGACAAGAAGGATTGAGCAGTTCTTC
TRBV7-2,few,.,TRBJ1-6,CASSRRENSPLHF,TGTGCCAGCTCAAGACGGGAGAATTCACCCCTCCACTTT
TRBV13,few,.,TRBJ2-7,CASSLGRGSSEQYF,TGTGCCAGCAGCTTAGGCAGGGGATCTTCCGAGCAGTACTTC
TRBV12-3/TRBV12-4,.,TRBD1,TRBJ2-1,CASNKRTGDEQFF,TGTGCCAGCAATAAACGGACAGGGGACGAGCAGTTCTTC
TRBV12-3/TRBV12-4,.,TRBD2,TRBJ2-1,CASTGLAGDFSSYNEQFF,TGTGCCAGCACCGGACTAGCGGGAGATTTCAGCTCCTACAATGAGCAGTTCTTC
TRBV12-3/TRBV12-4,few,.,TRBJ1-2,CASTPGPGTYGYTF,TGTGCCAGCACCCCAGGACCGGGAACTTATGGCTACACCTTC
TRBV7-6,.,.,TRBJ2-5,CASSPVGETQYF,TGTGCCAGCAGCCCGGTAGGGGAGACCCAGTACTTC
TRBV29-1,.,.,TRBJ2-2,CSVVALDGELFF,TGCAGCGTTGTGGCGTTGGACGGGGAGCTGTTTTTT
TRBV20-1,many,.,TRBJ2-5,CSARQGRGQETQYF,TGCAGTGCTAGACAGGGGAGGGGGCAAGAGACCCAGTACTTC
TRBV24-1,.,.,TRBJ2-2,CATSDLWGEWNTGELFF,TGTGCCACCAGTGATCTTTGGGGGGAATGGAACACCGGGGAGCTGTTTTTT
TRBV5-1,.,.,TRBJ2-3,CASSLGLGTGTDTQYF,TGCGCCAGCAGCTTGGGACTAGGGACTGGTACAGATACGCAGTATTTT
TRBV29-1,.,.,TRBJ1-1,CSGWDGLNTEAFF,TGCAGCGGATGGGACGGATTGAACACTGAAGCTTTCTTT
TRBV5-6,few,.,TRBJ1-5,CASSPWDIRHQPQHF,TGTGCCAGCAGCCCTTGGGACATTCGTCATCAGCCCCAGCATTTT
TRBV5-4,.,.,TRBJ1-2,CASRADGGRNYGYTF,TGTGCCTCCCGGGCGGATGGCGGGAGGAACTATGGCTACACCTTC
TRBV27,.,TRBD1,TRBJ1-2,CASSSVTGALHYGYTF,TGTGCCAGCAGTTCAGTTACAGGGGCCCTTCACTATGGCTACACCTTC
TRBV4-3,few,.,TRBJ1-2,CASSQDNGQPYGYTF,TGCGCCAGCAGCCAAGATAACGGACAGCCCTATGGCTACACCTTC
TRBV12-3/TRBV12-4,.,.,TRBJ2-3,CASGERRFSTDTQYF,TGTGCCAGCGGAGAAAGGAGGTTTAGCACAGATACGCAGTATTTT
TRBV19,few,TRBD1,TRBJ1-5,CASSLRDRSNQPQHF,TGTGCCAGTAGTCTCAGGGACAGGAGCAATCAGCCCCAGCATTTT
TRBV5-4,.,.,TRBJ2-7,CASRPAGTPYEQYF,TGTGCCAGCAGACCCGCCGGGACTCCCTACGAGCAGTACTTC
TRBV6-5,.,.,TRBJ2-5,CASSYRGRQETQYF,TGTGCCAGCAGTTACAGGGGCCGCCAAGAGACCCAGTACTTC
TRBV15,.,TRBD1,TRBJ2-3,CATSREGQGVGDTQYF,TGTGCCACCAGCAGAGAGGGACAGGGGGTCGGGGATACGCAGTATTTT
TRBV5-1,few,.,TRBJ1-4,CASSPSRANEKLFF,TGCGCCAGCAGCCCCTCCCGGGCTAATGAAAAACTGTTTTTT
TRBV15,.,TRBD1,TRBJ1-5,CATSRDVDRDNQPQHF,TGTGCCACCAGCAGAGACGTGGACAGGGATAATCAGCCCCAGCATTTT
TRBV5-5,.,.,TRBJ2-7,CASSLVGTTYEQYF,TGTGCCAGCAGCTTGGTAGGGACCACCTACGAGCAGTACTTC
TRBV27,.,TRBD1,TRBJ2-7,CASSSDRAEAYEQYF,TGTGCCAGCAGCTCCGACAGGGCGGAAGCCTACGAGCAGTACTTC
TRBV4-1,.,.,TRBJ2-3,CASSPNRFTDTQYF,TGCGCCAGCAGCCCTAACAGGTTCACAGATACGCAGTATTTT
TRBV5-1,.,TRBD1,TRBJ1-2,CASRITGAGYTF,TGCGCCAGCAGAATTACAGGGGCTGGCTACACCTTC
TRBV9,.,TRBD2,TRBJ2-3,CASSVAGGGGTDTQYF,TGTGCCAGCAGCGTAGCGGGCGGGGGAGGCACAGATACGCAGTATTTT
TRBV20-1,few,TRBD1,TRBJ2-7,CSGADRDRGYEQYF,TGCAGTGGAGCGGACCGGGACAGGGGGTACGAGCAGTACTTC
TRBV7-6,.,TRBD2,TRBJ2-1,CASSSTGLARILGNEQFF,TGTGCCAGCAGCTCAACTGGACTAGCGAGGATTTTGGGCAATGAGCAGTTCTTC
TRBV7-8,.,TRBD2,TRBJ2-3,CASRFSPGLAVDTQYF,TGTGCCAGCAGATTCTCCCCGGGACTAGCAGTAGATACGCAGTATTTT
TRBV15,few,.,TRBJ1-2,CATSREPALYGYTF,TGTGCCACCAGCAGAGAGCCGGCCCTATACGGCTACACCTTC
TRBV16,.,.,TRBJ2-3,CASRTGTYGTDTQYF,TGTGCCAGCCGGACGGGGACTTACGGCACAGATACGCAGTATTTT
TRBV20-1,.,.,TRBJ2-2,CSARELTTNTGELFF,TGCAGTGCTAGAGAACTGACTACCAACACCGGGGAGCTGTTTTTT
TRBV2,.,.,TRBJ1-1,CASSDNMNTEAFF,TGTGCCAGCAGTGATAACATGAACACTGAAGCTTTCTTT
TRBV5-1,few,.,TRBJ2-2,CASSPGSSNTGELFF,TGCGCCAGCAGTCCCGGGTCATCAAACACCGGGGAGCTGTTTTTT
TRBV5-5,.,.,TRBJ2-3,CASSALDFRPDTQYF,TGTGCCAGCAGCGCTTTGGACTTTAGGCCAGATACGCAGTATTTT
TRBV5-4,.,.,TRBJ1-1,CASTSYDQGTEAFF,TGTGCCAGCACCTCTTACGACCAGGGCACTGAAGCTTTCTTT
TRBV19,once,.,TRBJ1-4,CATGTSQENEKLFF,TGTGCCACCGGGACCTCCCAAGAGAATGAAAAACTGTTTTTT
TRBV7-8,.,.,TRBJ2-7,CASTPKPAGGSRTYEQYF,TGTGCCAGCACCCCAAAACCGGCCGGGGGCTCCCGCACCTACGAGCAGTACTTC
TRBV2,.,.,TRBJ2-5,CASSRTASRPETQYF,TGTGCCAGCAGTAGGACAGCCTCTCGGCCCGAGACCCAGTACTTC
TRBV7-6,few,.,TRBJ2-3,CASSLASRGTDTQYF,TGTGCCAGCAGCTTGGCTAGCCGGGGTACAGATACGCAGTATTTT
TRBV6-5,.,.,TRBJ1-1,CATLPGLNTEAFF,TGTGCCACCCTACCGGGGTTGAACACTGAAGCTTTCTTT
TRBV30,.,TRBD1,TRBJ1-1,CAWTRDSWNTEAFF,TGTGCCTGGACACGGGACAGTTGGAACACTGAAGCTTTCTTT
TRBV6-2/TRBV6-3,few,TRBD1,TRBJ2-1,CASSQTGGNEQFF,TGTGCCAGCAGTCAAACAGGGGGCAATGAGCAGTTCTTC
TRBV9,few,TRBD2,TRBJ2-5,CASSGPRSGGEETQYF,TGTGCCAGCAGCGGCCCAAGGAGCGGGGGAGAAGAGACCCAGTACTTC
TRBV29-1,.,.,TRBJ2-7,CSVGGTYEQYF,TGCAGCGTTGGGGGAACCTACGAGCAGTACTTC
TRBV28,.,.,TRBJ2-7,CASSFGGRFYEQYF,TGTGCCAGCAGTTTTGGAGGGCGATTCTACGAGCAGTACTTC
TRBV7-9,.,.,TRBJ2-3,CASTPETDTQYF,TGTGCCAGCACCCCAGAGACGGATACGCAGTATTTT
TRBV2,.,.,TRBJ1-1,CASSEEFRRMNTEAFF,TGTGCCAGCAGTGAAGAATTCAGGCGGATGAACACTGAAGCTTTCTTT
TRBV5-6,.,.,TRBJ1-5,CASSLYEDQPQHF,TGTGCCAGCAGCTTGTATGAGGACCAGCCCCAGCATTTT
TRBV6-6,.,.,TRBJ1-3,CASSYAFSGDVENTIYF,TGTGCCAGCAGTTACGCATTTTCAGGGGACGTTGAGAACACCATATATTTT
TRBV29-1,.,TRBD2,TRBJ2-5,CSVASGKETQYF,TGCAGCGTTGCTAGCGGGAAAGAGACCCAGTACTTC